This TCR beta chain was retrieved from a study of technical replicates of blood from several donors (TCRdb year 2017). The germline V gene (reference sequence) yields SEHNR for CDR1 and FQNEAQ for CDR2. Germline trimming amounts to 3 bases on V and 8 bases on J, with 2 as the count of junction bases outside the gene matches. The CDR3 holds 13 amino acids from the cysteine to the phenylalanine. CDR3 DNA only is kept here, 39 bases in frame from base 1. Receptors were amplified or captured by the immunoSEQ multiplex PCR assay. TCRdb's version of the immuneACCESS table is confined to in-frame rearrangements and falls short of the full clone set. An unresolved V gene accounts for under half of the shortfall where checked; the remainder is of unknown origin. The sample profile shows 55,000 to 75,000 clones; roughly 91% of them were found once. The ten largest make up approximately 4% of the sample. A remark on this clone: Its antigen remains unidentified. It has no much larger one-base neighbor in the sample; base qualities were not kept.

The sequence was collected from a human donor in good health. Some clones in this sample may be carry-over from other donors' samples. Sequencing was carried out using PBMCs. Recombination joined TRBV7-9 with TRBJ1-1, and TRBD1 matches 11 of the central bases. The DNA sequence is TGTGCCAGCAGCTTCGGGACAGGGGGGGAAGCTTTCTTT. Its protein is CASSFGTGGEAFF. Joined to the reference TRBV7-9 and TRBJ1-1 proteins, this CDR3 gives the full variable domain: DTGVSQNPRHKITKRGQNVTFRCDPISEHNRLYWYRQTLGQGPEFLTYFQNEAQLEKSRLLSDRFSAERPKGSFSTLEIQRTEQGDSAMYLCASSFGTGGEAFFGQGTRLTVV.